This TCR beta chain derives from a study of cytotoxic CD8 clonotypes in ibrutinib-treated CLL. CDR1 MNHNY and CDR2 SVGAGI come from the germline V gene (reference sequence). There are 14 residues in the CDR3. Trimming shortened V by 4 bases and J by 3 bases, and 12 bases separated the two germline ends. Overall study results and limits: In sustained-remission versus progressing patients, sampling times differed.

Only in-frame clones appear in the TCRdb table, and some are missing; sequencing was by immunoSEQ multiplex PCR. In the table there are 52,000 or so clones, roughly 54% of which are singletons. Points on this clone: Antigen specificity is unknown.

The rearrangement uses TRBV6-6 and TRBJ1-1; D is perhaps TRBD1 (5 bases). This specimen was PBMCs, taken at disease progression, from a patient treated with ibrutinib. The TCR comes from a human donor with chronic lymphocytic leukemia. The CDR3 DNA sequence: TGTGCCAGCAGTTCAGACAGTCGGCACACTGAAGCTTTCTTT. This codes for CASSSDSRHTEAFF.